Below, one T cell receptor (beta chain) is given with its context. Its antigen is currently unknown. This sample stems from a study of cytomegalovirus exposure and HLA in healthy donors. Study conclusions and caveats: The TCR clusters that emerged in the first cohort tended, a later analysis found, to co-occur in the approximately 120 validation repertoires.

CDR3 size: 17 residues. After removal of 7 bases from V and 1 base from J, the junction contained 12 bases not matched to a gene. Germline CDR1 reads MDHEN; CDR2 reads SYDVKM. Repertoires were generated with immunoSEQ multiplex PCR, while TCRdb's copy carries only in-frame clones and drops some. Among 120,000 or so clones, about 89% were seen once, and the ten largest hold roughly 2%. V usage is TRBV28 and J usage is TRBJ2-2; 7 bases map to TRBD1. This sequence was found in a woman aged 18-30 years in good health and CMV-seronegative. What was sequenced was PBMCs. As DNA, the CDR3 is TGTGCCAGCACTATCGACAGGGCCCTCTTGAACACCGGGGAGCTGTTTTTT. It specifies CASTIDRALLNTGELFF.